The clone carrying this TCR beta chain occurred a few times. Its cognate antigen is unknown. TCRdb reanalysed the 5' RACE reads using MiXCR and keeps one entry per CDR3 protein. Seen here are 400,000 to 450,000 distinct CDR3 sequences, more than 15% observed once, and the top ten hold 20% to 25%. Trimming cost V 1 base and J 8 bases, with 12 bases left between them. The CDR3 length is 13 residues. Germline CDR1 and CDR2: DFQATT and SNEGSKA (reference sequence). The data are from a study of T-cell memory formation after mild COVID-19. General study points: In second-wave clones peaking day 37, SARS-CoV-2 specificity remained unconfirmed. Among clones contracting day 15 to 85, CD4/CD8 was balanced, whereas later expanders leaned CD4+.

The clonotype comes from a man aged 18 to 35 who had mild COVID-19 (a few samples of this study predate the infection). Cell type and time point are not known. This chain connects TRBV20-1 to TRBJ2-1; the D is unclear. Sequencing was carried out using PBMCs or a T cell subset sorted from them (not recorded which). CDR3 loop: CSARGLGLDEQFF. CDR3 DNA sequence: TGCAGTGCTAGAGGGCTGGGCCTCGATGAGCAGTTCTTC.